This T cell receptor (beta chain) was documented in a study of vaccination effects on CD4 cells after COVID-19 (dated by TCRdb to between 2021 and 2024). The study in broad terms: In the ViraFEST assay, PBMC were stimulated with viral peptide pools, and TCR sequencing was then used to find antigen-specific CD4+ T cell clonotypes based on their expansion. Across the study, the median time from the second dose to post-vaccine sampling was 72 days (range 14 to 241). Each well held more than 1.5 million PBMC cultured in IMDM containing approximately 5% human AB serum, 8 to 10 IU/ml IL-2 and gentamicin, along with roughly 10 ug/ml peptides. The study compared SARS-CoV-2 spike-specific CD4+ TCR repertoires before and after mRNA vaccination in COVID-19 convalescent patients and infection-naive vaccine recipients. The full study included over 8 COVID-19 convalescent patients and a handful of SARS-CoV-2-naive healthy vaccine recipients. Cultures from other donors in the study were sequenced using the Oncomine TCR Beta short-read assay on an Illumina iSeq 100.

On the study overall, not on this receptor specifically: Only a small number of convalescent patients were included, and no early post-infection timepoints were available, which limited the study. At late post-vaccination timepoints, both infection-induced and vaccine-induced clones showed marked clonal contraction, consistent with waning T cell responses. In healthy vaccine recipients, vaccine-induced clones were almost all SARS-CoV-2 mono-reactive, with only 1 of 255 being cross-reactive with common cold coronaviruses.

CDR1 and CDR2 (LGHNA, YNFKEQ) derive from the germline V gene. Trimming costs V 4 bases and J 0 bases, and their ends lie 13 bases apart. CDR3 length: 17 amino acids, cysteine to phenylalanine. The DNA shown is the 51-base CDR3, in frame from base 1. After around eleven days of culture, CD4+ T cells were isolated with the EasySep CD4+ T cell isolation kit. Each participant got two doses of an mRNA SARS-CoV-2 vaccine, either BNT162b2 or mRNA-1273. Healthy vaccine recipients had no prior SARS-CoV-2 infection, confirmed by negative nucleocapsid antibodies before and after vaccination. On days 3 and 7, half of the culture medium was replaced with fresh IL-2-containing medium. Unless noted otherwise, every peptide stimulation condition was grown in triplicate wells. Using Ficoll-Paque Plus gradient centrifugation, PBMC were separated from whole blood and then either used fresh or cryopreserved at -140C. The QIAamp micro DNA kit was used to extract genomic DNA from the cultured CD4+ T cells.

Libraries were constructed by the immunoSEQ multiplex PCR assay. DNA from the cultured, isolated CD4+ T cells was subjected to TCR beta CDR3 sequencing. The original methods were these. Non-productive TCR sequences were discarded, and reads were trimmed to the CDR3 region, with only CDR3s of 7 or more amino acids retained. The MANAFEST web app was used to identify antigen-specific clonotypes by comparing expansion in peptide wells with expansion in reference cultures. For clones to be considered positive, expansion at FDR<0.05 versus reference and all other wells, an odds ratio above 5, and a frequency above 0.1% in two replicate wells were required. A clonotype was defined as cross-reactive if the clonotype was significantly expanded both in SARS-CoV-2 spike wells and in at least one common cold coronavirus spike condition. Levenshtein distance calculated with the stringdist R package was used to assess CDR3 similarity, and unrooted trees were constructed with ape in R 3.6.1. TCRdb stores this immuneACCESS table with in-frame sequences only. Part of the clones is absent; in the studies checked, under half of the shortfall reflects unresolved V genes, and no reason is known for the rest. D and trimming were read from the DNA, whereas the V and J calls and clone size are those reported in that table. The sample yields about 45,000 clones; 72% were counted once. The ten largest clonotypes hold 9% to 10% of the sample.

With respect to this clone: Its antigen is currently not known. Within one base of it there is no much larger clone, and no base qualities were kept.

Recombination connected TRBV4-2 to TRBJ2-6; a weak D assignment points to TRBD1 (6 bases agree). The starting material was CD4+ T cells from PBMCs cultured without peptide, obtained after COVID-19 vaccination. This receptor was obtained from a human donor who received a COVID-19 vaccine. In nucleotides, the sequence is TGTGCCAGCAGCCTCCTATACAGGGCCTCTGGGGCCAACGTCCTGACTTTC. This sequence encodes CASSLLYRASGANVLTF.